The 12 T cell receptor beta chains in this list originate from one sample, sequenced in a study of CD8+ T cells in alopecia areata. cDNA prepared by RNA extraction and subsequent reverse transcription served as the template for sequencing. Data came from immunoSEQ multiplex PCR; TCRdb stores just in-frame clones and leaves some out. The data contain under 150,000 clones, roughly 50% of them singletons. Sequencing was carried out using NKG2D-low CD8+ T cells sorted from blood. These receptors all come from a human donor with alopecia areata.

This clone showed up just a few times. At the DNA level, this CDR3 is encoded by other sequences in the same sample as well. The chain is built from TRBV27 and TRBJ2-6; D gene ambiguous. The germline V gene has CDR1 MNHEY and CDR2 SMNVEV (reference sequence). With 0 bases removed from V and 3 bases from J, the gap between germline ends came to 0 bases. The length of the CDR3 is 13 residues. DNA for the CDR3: TGTGCCAGCAGTTTATCTGGGGCCAACGTCCTGACTTTC. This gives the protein CASSLSGANVLTF.

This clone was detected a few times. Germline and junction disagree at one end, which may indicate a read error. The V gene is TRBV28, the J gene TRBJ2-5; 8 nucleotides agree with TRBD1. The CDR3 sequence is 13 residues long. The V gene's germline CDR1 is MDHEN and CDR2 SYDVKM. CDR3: CASSYGQGGARDF. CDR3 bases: TGTGCCAGCAGTTACGGACAGGGCGGGGCTCGTGACTTC.

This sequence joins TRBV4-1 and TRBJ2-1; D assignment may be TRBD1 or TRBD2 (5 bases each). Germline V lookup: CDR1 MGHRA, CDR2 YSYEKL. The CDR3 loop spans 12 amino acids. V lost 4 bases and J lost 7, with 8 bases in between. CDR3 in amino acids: CASSRWGNEQFF. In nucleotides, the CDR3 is TGCGCCAGCAGCCGCTGGGGGAATGAGCAGTTCTTC.

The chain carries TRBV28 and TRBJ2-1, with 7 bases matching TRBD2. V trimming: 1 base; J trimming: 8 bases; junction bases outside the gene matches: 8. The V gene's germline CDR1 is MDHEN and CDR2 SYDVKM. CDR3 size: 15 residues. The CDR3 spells CASSLFRGRVYEQFF. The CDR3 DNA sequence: TGTGCCAGCAGTTTATTTCGCGGGAGAGTTTATGAGCAGTTCTTC.

CDR3 protein: CASSSGTGWNEQFF. CDR3 DNA sequence: TGTGCCAGCAGCTCCGGGACAGGGTGGAATGAGCAGTTCTTC. V gene TRBV5-6 combines with J gene TRBJ2-1; 9 nucleotides align to TRBD1. Germline CDR1 is SGHDT and CDR2 is YYEEEE. CDR3 length: 14 amino acids. V dropped 3 bases and J dropped 7; count of bases not matched to a gene: 5. Full variable domain (missing parts from reference TRBV5-6 and TRBJ2-1): DAGVTQSPTHLIKTRGQQVTLRCSPKSGHDTVSWYQQALGQGPQFIFQYYEEEERQRGNFPDRFSGHQFPNYSSELNVNALLLGDSALYLCASSSGTGWNEQFFGPGTRLTVL.

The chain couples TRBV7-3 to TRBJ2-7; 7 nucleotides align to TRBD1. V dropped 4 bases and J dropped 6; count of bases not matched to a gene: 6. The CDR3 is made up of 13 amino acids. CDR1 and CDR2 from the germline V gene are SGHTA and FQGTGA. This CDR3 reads CASSSAAGGEQYF. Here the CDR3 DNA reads TGTGCCAGCAGCTCAGCTGCAGGGGGCGAGCAGTACTTC.

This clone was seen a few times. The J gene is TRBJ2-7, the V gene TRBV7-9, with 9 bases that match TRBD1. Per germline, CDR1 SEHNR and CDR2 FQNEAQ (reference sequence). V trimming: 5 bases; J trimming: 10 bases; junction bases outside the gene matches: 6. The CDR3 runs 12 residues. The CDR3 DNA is TGTGCCAGCAGCCCTTGGACAGGGGAACAGTACTTC. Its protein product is CASSPWTGEQYF.

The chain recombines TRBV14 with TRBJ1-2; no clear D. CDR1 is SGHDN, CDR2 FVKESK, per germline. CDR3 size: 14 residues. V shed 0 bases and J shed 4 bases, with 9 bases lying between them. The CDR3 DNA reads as TGTGCCAGCAGCCAAGACCCCGCAGGCTATGGCTACACCTTC. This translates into CASSQDPAGYGYTF.

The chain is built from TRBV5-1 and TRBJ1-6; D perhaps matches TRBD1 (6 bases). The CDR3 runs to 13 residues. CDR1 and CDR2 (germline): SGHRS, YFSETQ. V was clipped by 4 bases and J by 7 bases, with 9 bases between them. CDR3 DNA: TGCGCCAGCAGCCCCGACAGGAATTCACCCCTCCACTTT. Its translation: CASSPDRNSPLHF.

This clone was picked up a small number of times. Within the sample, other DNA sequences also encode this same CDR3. The CDR3, as DNA: TGCAGCGTTGGCCCCTCCAGCTACGAGCAGTACTTC. Amino acids: CSVGPSSYEQYF. The V gene is TRBV29-1, the J gene TRBJ2-7; D is uncertain. The CDR3 totals 12 residues. CDR1 SQVTM and CDR2 ANQGSEA come from the germline V gene. V dropped 4 bases and J dropped 3 bases, with 10 bases sitting between them.

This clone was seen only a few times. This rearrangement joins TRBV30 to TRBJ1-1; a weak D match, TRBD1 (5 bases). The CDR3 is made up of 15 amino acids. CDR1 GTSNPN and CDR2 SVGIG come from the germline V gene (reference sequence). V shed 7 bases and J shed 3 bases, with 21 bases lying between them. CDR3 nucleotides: TGTGCCTCCCCTGTGAGGGGCGAGGGGCACACTGAAGCTTTCTTT. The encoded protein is CASPVRGEGHTEAFF.

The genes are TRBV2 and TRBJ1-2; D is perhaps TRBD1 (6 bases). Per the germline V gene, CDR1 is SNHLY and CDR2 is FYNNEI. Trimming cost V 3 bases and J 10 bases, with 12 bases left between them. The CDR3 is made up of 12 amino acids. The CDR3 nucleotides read TGTGCCAGCAGTGATGGGACACCTCACTACACCTTC. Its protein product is CASSDGTPHYTF.